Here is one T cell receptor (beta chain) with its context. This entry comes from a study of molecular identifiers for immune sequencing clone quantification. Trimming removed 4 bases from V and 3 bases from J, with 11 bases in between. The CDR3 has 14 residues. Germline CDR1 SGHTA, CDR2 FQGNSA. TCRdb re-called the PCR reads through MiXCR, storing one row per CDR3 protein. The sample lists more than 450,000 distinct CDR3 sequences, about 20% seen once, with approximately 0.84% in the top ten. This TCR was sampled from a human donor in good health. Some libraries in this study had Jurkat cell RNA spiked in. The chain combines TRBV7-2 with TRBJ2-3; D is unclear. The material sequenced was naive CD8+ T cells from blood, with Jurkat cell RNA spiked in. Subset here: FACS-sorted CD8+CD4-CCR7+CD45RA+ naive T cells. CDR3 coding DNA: TGTGCCAGCAGCTCCCCGCTGGGGACAGATACGCAGTATTTT. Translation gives CASSSPLGTDTQYF. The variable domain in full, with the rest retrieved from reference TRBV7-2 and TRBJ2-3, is GAGVSQSPSNKVTEKGKDVELRCDPISGHTALYWYRQSLGQGLEFLIYFQGNSAPDKSGLPSDRFSAERTGGSVSTLTIQRTQQEDSAVYLCASSSPLGTDTQYFGPGTRLTVL.